Reported below is one TCR beta chain. The antigen is unknown. This sample was taken from a study of cytomegalovirus exposure and HLA in healthy donors. The V end was cut by 4 bases, the J end by 4 bases, with 16 bases between. CDR3 length: 15 residues. The germline V gene encodes CDR1 MNHNY and CDR2 SVGAGI (reference sequence). This PCR relied on a set of 60 Vbeta primers and 13 Jbeta primers. Measured with immunoSEQ multiplex PCR; TCRdb has only the in-frame clones, and not every one. In the table there are 180,000 or so clones, over 65% of which are singletons. Regarding the study as a whole: Association of under 20,000 TCR beta sequences with HLA alleles was found at 0.05 false discovery rate in a later analysis. A later analysis reportedly found fewer N-insertions in an Asian-associated ancestry cluster than the approximately 670-donor mean.

Sequencing was done on a sample of PBMCs. The sequence came from a man aged 18 to 35 in good health and CMV-seronegative. The V gene is TRBV6-6, the J gene TRBJ2-5, with D possibly being TRBD2 (6 bases). In DNA, the CDR3 is TGTGCCAGCAGTTTACTCGGGGGAGGAGTAGAGACCCAGTACTTC. This sequence encodes CASSLLGGGVETQYF.